The rows below give T cell receptor beta chains drawn from one sample of a study of OX40 agonist ivuxolimab in advanced cancers. TCRdb keeps only in-frame clones here, not all; method: immunoSEQ multiplex PCR. The repertoire has 30,000 to 45,000 clones, about 82% of them found once; the top ten carry 21%. This specimen consisted of CD4+ or CD8+ T cells sorted from blood, obtained in a trial of the OX40 agonist ivuxolimab. Receptor source: an adult with an advanced solid tumor such as melanoma, head and neck, liver or kidney cancer. The CDR3 runs from the conserved cysteine through the conserved F or W. The order of the fields is V gene, J gene, CDR3 protein.

TRBV6-1	TRBJ2-3	CASSEAVWDTDTQYF
TRBV6-6	TRBJ1-2	CASSYGTANYGYTF
TRBV27	TRBJ1-6	CASSSAGTGNSPLHF
TRBV6-5	TRBJ2-7	CASSYSAAGLHEQYF
TRBV30	TRBJ2-3	CAWSVSGGTDTQYF
TRBV5-1	TRBJ2-5	CASSASDIQETQYF
TRBV28	TRBJ2-6	CASSPPTGMLTGANVLTF
TRBV6-6	TRBJ1-1	CASSYAADTEAFF
TRBV30	TRBJ2-3	CAWSPPGRLFDTQYF
TRBV18	TRBJ1-2	CASAPRSNYGYTF
TRBV11-2	TRBJ1-3	CASRWTGKVSGNTIYF
TRBV5-1	TRBJ2-7	CASSLGEGNEQYF
TRBV2	TRBJ1-2	CASRPTGGLDGYTF
TRBV4-1	TRBJ1-5	CASSQWRGQPQHF
TRBV6-6	TRBJ1-3	CASSDRTYSGNTIYF
TRBV9	TRBJ2-3	CASSVVGKSTDTQYF
TRBV7-9	TRBJ1-6	CASSLGSRINSPLHF
TRBV19	TRBJ2-3	CASSTGPLSTDTQYF
TRBV21-1	TRBJ1-2	CASSKGPAMGYGYTF
TRBV6-1	TRBJ1-2	CASSEGQPYGYTF
TRBV7-6	TRBJ1-1	CASSRAGGFNEAFF
TRBV19	TRBJ1-5	CASHGTGGNQPQHF
TRBV27	TRBJ2-7	CASTLTGGAFYEQYF
TRBV7-9	TRBJ2-3	CASSTTGDTQYF
TRBV6-1	TRBJ1-1	CASSEALEGTEAFF
TRBV7-3	TRBJ2-3	CASSSGGGDTQYF
TRBV6-1	TRBJ2-1	CASSEVTGGLDEQFF
TRBV10-1	TRBJ2-7	CASRHTGPYTYEQYF
TRBV19	TRBJ1-2	CASSFDLPRADGYTF
TRBV5-6	TRBJ1-2	CASSSLGGYGYTF
TRBV7-9	TRBJ2-2	CASSLTPGANTGELFF
TRBV5-1	TRBJ1-5	CASSWDSNQPQHF
TRBV28	TRBJ2-7	CASSTGTGAYEQYF
TRBV4-1	TRBJ2-6	CASSQDRSPGANVLTF
TRBV6-1	TRBJ1-5	CASSVLGTQPQHF
TRBV19	TRBJ1-1	CASKESGTEAFF
TRBV7-2	TRBJ2-3	CASSLQAGYTDTQYF
TRBV9	TRBJ2-1	CASSVGSGSYNEQFF
TRBV6-1	TRBJ1-5	CASSEAQPQPQHF
TRBV14	TRBJ2-6	CASSHSSSGANVLTF
TRBV28	TRBJ1-2	CASSRSQAYGYTF
TRBV30	TRBJ1-2	CAWSPGVITDGYTF
TRBV7-9	TRBJ2-7	CASSPDLYEQYF
TRBV6-5	TRBJ2-7	CASSGTVVSYEQYF
TRBV27	.	CASSFREGDEQYF
TRBV28	.	CASIPGGGSISEQYF
TRBV5-1	TRBJ2-7	CASSSNYIYEQYF
TRBV10-1	TRBJ2-7	CASKKLRENEQYF
TRBV6-5	TRBJ1-1	CASTLDAGGAFF
TRBV9	TRBJ1-1	CASSGQTAEAFF
TRBV19	TRBJ2-1	CASKRGLDDVEQFF
TRBV5-1	TRBJ1-1	CASSYRVGDTEAFF
TRBV6-5	TRBJ2-1	CASSYSAGEGNEQFF
TRBV4-1	TRBJ1-4	CASSQPTQGARNEKLFF
TRBV5-4	TRBJ2-3	CASSSKQGAGDTQYF
TRBV5-1	TRBJ1-2	CASSFGQGGGYTF
TRBV4-1	TRBJ1-1	CASSQGQGPTEAFF